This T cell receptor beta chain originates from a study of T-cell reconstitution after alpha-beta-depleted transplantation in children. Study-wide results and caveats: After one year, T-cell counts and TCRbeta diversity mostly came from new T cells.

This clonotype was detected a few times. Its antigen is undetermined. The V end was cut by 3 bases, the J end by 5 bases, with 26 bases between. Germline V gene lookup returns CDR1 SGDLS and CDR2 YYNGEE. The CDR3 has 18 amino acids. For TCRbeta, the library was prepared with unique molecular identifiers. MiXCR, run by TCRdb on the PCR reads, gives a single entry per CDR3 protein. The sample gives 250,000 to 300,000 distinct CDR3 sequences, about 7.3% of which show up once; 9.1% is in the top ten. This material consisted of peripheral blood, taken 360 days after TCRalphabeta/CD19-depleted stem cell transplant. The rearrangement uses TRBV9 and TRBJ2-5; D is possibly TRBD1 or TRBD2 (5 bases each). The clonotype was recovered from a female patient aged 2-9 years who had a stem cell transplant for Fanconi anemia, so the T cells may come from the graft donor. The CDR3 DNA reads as TGTGCCAGCAGCGAGGGGAATGTGAGGTACAGAGAGGGGGAGACCCAGTACTTC. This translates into CASSEGNVRYREGETQYF.